This T cell receptor (beta chain) came from a study of glioma-infiltrating T cells (dated by TCRdb to 2016 to 2017). A note on the overall study: Sequencing of TCR alpha- and beta-chain repertoires was performed on glioma tissue, on non-neoplastic brain tissue, and on matched peripheral blood mononuclear cells. The paired cohort was made up of three low-grade glioma patients, eight primary glioblastoma patients and three non-glioma patients who contributed non-neoplastic brain tissue. To gauge divergence between tissue and blood T-cell populations, every tissue-infiltrating repertoire was compared against the peripheral blood repertoire from the same patient. Points the paper makes about the study in general: Tissue and blood shared very few CDR3 sequences, a result attributed to high CDR3 diversity and limited sampling. Group comparisons rested on small numbers: three non-neoplastic, three low-grade glioma and about 8 glioblastoma patients. VJ-independent divergence between tissue and blood was below expectation in non-neoplastic patients but above expectation in all gliomas, especially low-grade gliomas.

TCR alpha and beta CDR3 regions were amplified with the iRepertoire nested amplicon-rescue multiplex PCR (arm-PCR) platform from RNA. One-step reverse transcription and amplification used about 100-400 ng of tissue mRNA or PBMC total RNA as input. After bead purification, a secondary multiplex PCR added Illumina adapters, and libraries were gel-purified between 200 and 400 bp. Libraries carried internal 6-nucleotide barcodes used for demultiplexing. Sequencing of the libraries was done on an Illumina MiSeq using 2x220 or 2x250 nucleotide paired-end reads. As for how the authors treated the data: Paired reads were merged with FLASH 1.2.11 and aligned to the GRCh37 human genome with BWA-MEM before extracting TRA and TRB reads. V and J assignment used an IMGT-derived reference of cassette sequences and CDR3 motifs that included pseudogenes. Reads were translated in three frames, and productive CDR3s were defined by a C…FGXG motif without stop codons. Unique combinations of V-J cassette pair and CDR3 amino acid sequence were defined as clonotypes. Reads were filtered by Hamming distance, with the threshold set by the sequence error rate of each sample in mapped regions. The raw public reads went through TCRdb reprocessing: fastp at Q25, MiXCR clone calling, in-frame beta chains kept. Entries are consolidated by CDR3 protein sequence, retaining the most common genes and DNA. For this entry, the V and J calls and clone size follow TCRdb and not the study's own pipeline. The sample table records 6,000 or so distinct CDR3 sequences; over 25% of these occur just once. Jointly, the top ten make up about 12% of the sample.

The CDR3 numbers 16 residues from cysteine through phenylalanine. The sequence is cut down to CDR3 DNA, 48 bases in frame from base 1. Between the V and J ends, shortened by 6 bases and 0 bases respectively, the junction contains 12 bases. This clonotype was recorded at least ten times. It has no known antigen specificity. It has no much larger one-base neighbor in the sample; base qualities were not kept. This receptor was taken from a human donor with low-grade glioma or glioblastoma, undergoing nonglioma brain surgery, or in good health (not recorded which). The chain was built from TRBV12-3 or TRBV12-4 and TRBJ1-6, and perhaps TRBD1 as D gene, on 6 matching bases. Sequenced input: glioma tissue, nonneoplastic brain tissue, or PBMCs (not recorded which). The CDR3 protein sequence reads: CASRDGQNSYNSPLHF. The DNA is as follows: TGTGCCAGCAGGGACGGACAGAACTCCTATAATTCACCCCTCCACTTT.